This T cell receptor beta chain was identified during a study of control samples from healthy donors and cancer patients. V lost 4 bases to trimming and J lost 7 bases, with 8 bases between them. The CDR3 contains 11 residues. Germline CDR1 reads MNHEY; CDR2 reads SVGEGT. Sequenced by immunoSEQ multiplex PCR; TCRdb stores in-frame clones only, minus some. The sample lists about 82,000 clones; about 90% were seen once. This clone has only a few counts. The J gene is TRBJ2-7, the V gene TRBV6-2 or TRBV6-3; D is undetermined. The receptor was isolated from a man aged 50-60 years in good health. The sample consisted of blood. CDR3 bases: TGTGCCAGCAGTTTCCGGAAGGAGCAGTACTTC. Its translation is CASSFRKEQYF.